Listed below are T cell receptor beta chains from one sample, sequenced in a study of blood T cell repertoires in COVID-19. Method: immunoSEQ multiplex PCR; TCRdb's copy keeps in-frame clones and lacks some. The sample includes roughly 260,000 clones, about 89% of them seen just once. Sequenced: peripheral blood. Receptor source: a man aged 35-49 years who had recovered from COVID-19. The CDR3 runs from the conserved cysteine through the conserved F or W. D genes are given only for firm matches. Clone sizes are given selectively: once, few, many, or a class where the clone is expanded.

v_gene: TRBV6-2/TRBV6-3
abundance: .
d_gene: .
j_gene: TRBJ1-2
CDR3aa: CASSLGPISNYGYTF
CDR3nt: TGTGCCAGCAGTTTGGGCCCAATCTCGAACTATGGCTACACCTTC

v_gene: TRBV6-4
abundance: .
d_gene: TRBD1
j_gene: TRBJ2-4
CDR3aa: CASSPDRASYIQYF
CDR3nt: TGTGCCAGCAGCCCCGACAGGGCCAGTTACATTCAGTACTTC

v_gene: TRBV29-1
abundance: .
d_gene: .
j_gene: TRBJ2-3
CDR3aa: CSPRRARTEADTQYF
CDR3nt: TGCAGCCCACGAAGGGCTAGGACAGAAGCAGATACGCAGTATTTT

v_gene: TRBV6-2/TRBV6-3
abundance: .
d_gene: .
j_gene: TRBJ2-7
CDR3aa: CASSYLQGKDYEQYF
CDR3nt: TGTGCCAGCAGTTACTTACAGGGTAAGGACTACGAGCAGTACTTC

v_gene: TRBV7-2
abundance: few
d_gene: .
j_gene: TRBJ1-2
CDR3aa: CASSPQVGIGDGYTF
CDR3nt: TGTGCCAGCAGCCCCCAAGTAGGGATCGGGGATGGCTACACCTTC

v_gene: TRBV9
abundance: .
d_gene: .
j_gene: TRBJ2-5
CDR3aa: CASSGNPGETQYF
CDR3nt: TGTGCCAGCAGCGGCAACCCCGGAGAGACCCAGTACTTC

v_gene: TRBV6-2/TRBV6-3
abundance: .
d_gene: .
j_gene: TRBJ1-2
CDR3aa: CASSFLRQGHYGYTF
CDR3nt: TGTGCCAGCAGTTTTCTCCGGCAGGGCCACTATGGCTACACCTTC

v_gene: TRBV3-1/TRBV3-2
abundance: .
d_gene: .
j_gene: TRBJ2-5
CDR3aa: CASSQRGKAETQYF
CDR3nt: TGTGCCAGCAGCCAACGCGGGAAGGCCGAGACCCAGTACTTC

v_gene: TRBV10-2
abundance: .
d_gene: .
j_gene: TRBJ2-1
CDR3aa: CASKTLPTAAGEQFF
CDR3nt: TGCGCCAGCAAGACCCTTCCGACCGCTGCGGGGGAGCAGTTCTTC

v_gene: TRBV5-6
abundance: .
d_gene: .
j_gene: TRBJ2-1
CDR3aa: CASSDGGPTYNEQFF
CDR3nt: TGTGCCAGCAGCGACGGGGGGCCCACCTACAATGAGCAGTTCTTC